The 4 T cell receptor beta chains reported below all come from one sample, sequenced in a study of cytomegalovirus exposure and HLA in healthy donors. Vbeta (60) and Jbeta (13) primers were used in the PCR. Repertoires were generated with immunoSEQ multiplex PCR, while TCRdb's copy carries only in-frame clones and drops some. Of 50,000 to 80,000 clones in the sample, 60% to 80% are singletons; the top ten hold approximately 5.4%. Sequenced: PBMCs. These receptors all come from a male donor in good health and CMV-seropositive.

This clone was seen just once. The CDR3 spells CASSPGEGATTYEQYF. The DNA for the CDR3 is TGTGCCAGCAGCCCCGGCGAGGGGGCGACAACCTACGAGCAGTACTTC. The V and J genes are TRBV7-9 and TRBJ2-7, with TRBD1 matching 7 bases. V trimming: 5 bases; J trimming: 2 bases; junction bases outside the gene matches: 12. This CDR3 comprises 16 residues. Germline CDR1 is SEHNR and CDR2 is FQNEAQ (reference sequence).

As DNA, the CDR3 is TGTGCCAGCAGTTATCAGGGGGCGGGAAACACTGAAGCTTTCTTT. Amino acid sequence: CASSYQGAGNTEAFF. This chain connects TRBV6-5 to TRBJ1-1; TRBD1 aligns across 8 bases. The CDR3 runs 15 residues. Germline loops: CDR1 MNHEY, CDR2 SVGAGI. The junction had 5 bases not matched to a gene; V was cut back by 3 bases and J by 2 bases.

This rearrangement joins TRBV27 to TRBJ2-1, with TRBD2 matching over 8 bases. This CDR3 spans 15 amino acids. Unmatched junction bases numbered 8, after V lost 5 bases and J lost 5 bases. The germline V gene has CDR1 MNHEY and CDR2 SMNVEV (reference sequence). The CDR3 nucleotides read TGTGCCAGCAGTCCGGGGGGGACAACGGACAATGAGCAGTTCTTC. Its translation: CASSPGGTTDNEQFF.

This chain joins TRBV7-2 and TRBJ2-2; D is perhaps TRBD2 (5 bases). Trimming shortened V by 4 bases and J by 6 bases, and 15 bases separated the two germline ends. Germline V gene data show CDR1 as SGHTA and CDR2 as FQGNSA. The CDR3 runs 15 residues. The chain's CDR3 is CASSSEFSDPGELFF. The DNA for the CDR3 is TGTGCCAGCAGCTCAGAGTTTAGCGACCCCGGGGAGCTGTTTTTT.